The clone carrying this T cell receptor beta chain was seen only a few times. The antigen is undetermined. The protocol attached unique molecular identifiers to individual cDNA molecules. TCRdb re-called the 5' RACE reads through MiXCR, storing one row per CDR3 protein. The data hold 20,000 to 25,000 distinct CDR3 sequences, with 4.5% to 6% observed a single time. CDR3 length: 13 residues. Germline CDR1 MNHEY, CDR2 SVGAGI. V was shortened by 5 bases and J by 0 bases, with 5 bases between the two germline ends. This entry belongs to a study of early T cells in non-severe SARS-CoV-2 infection. In the study overall: RNA in bulk from unsorted whole blood was sequenced, and chains were unpaired.

Study-wide results and caveats: Private and CD4 specificities were missed by VDJdb matching, skewed to anti-spike CD8.

Sample: whole blood. This sequence originates from an adult who was a healthcare worker with PCR-confirmed SARS-CoV-2 infection or an uninfected control (not recorded which). The chain carries TRBV6-5 and TRBJ1-5; D call uncertain. DNA of the CDR3: TGTGCCAGCAGTGTAGATAGCAATCAGCCCCAGCATTTT. Translated: CASSVDSNQPQHF.